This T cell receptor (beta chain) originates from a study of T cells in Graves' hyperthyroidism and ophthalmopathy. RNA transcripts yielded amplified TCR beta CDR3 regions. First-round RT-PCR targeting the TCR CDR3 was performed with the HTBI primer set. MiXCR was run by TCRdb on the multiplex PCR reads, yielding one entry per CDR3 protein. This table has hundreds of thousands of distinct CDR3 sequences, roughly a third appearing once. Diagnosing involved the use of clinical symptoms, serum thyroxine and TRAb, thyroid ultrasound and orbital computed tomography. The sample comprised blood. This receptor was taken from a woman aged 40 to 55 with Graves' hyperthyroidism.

CDR3 residues: CAISEKVDYEQYF. Written as DNA, the CDR3 is TGTGCCATCAGTGAGAAAGTGGACTACGAGCAGTACTTC. The chain uses TRBV10-3 and TRBJ2-7; D not resolved. CDR1 and CDR2 (germline): ENHRY, SYGVKD. V dropped 2 bases and J dropped 3 bases, with 8 bases sitting between them. CDR3 length: 13 residues.